What follows describes a single T cell receptor (beta chain). The antigen this receptor binds is unknown. Base qualities are not at hand, and no much larger clone is one base apart. Sample treatment or condition, as interpreted from the label and publication: some 20 received Ad26.COV2.S at low or high dose, single or two shots; 5 received placebo; per-sample allocation not given. Repertoires of vaccine and placebo recipients were sequenced from samples taken on day 63 after the first injection. Cohort 1b enrolled fewer than 30 adults aged 18-55 years at a single site in Boston, USA, between 29 July and 7 August 2020. Ad26.COV2.S consisted of a replication-incompetent adenovirus type 26 vector by which a prefusion-stabilized SARS-CoV-2 spike protein from the original Wuhan strain was expressed. This entry comes from a study of Ad26.COV2.S vaccination and SARS-CoV-2 variants (dated by TCRdb to the early 2020s). About the full investigation: Donors in the vaccine arm were drawn from COV1001, a phase I-IIa trial of Ad26.COV2.S in healthy adults that was multicentre, randomized, double-blind and placebo-controlled. The TCR-sequenced set comprised approximately 32 samples: approximately 19 Ad26.COV2.S vaccine recipients, 5 placebo recipients and 8 SARS-CoV-2 convalescent individuals. TCRbeta repertoire sequencing served as the tool for gauging how specific and how broad the SARS-CoV-2-reactive T cell receptors were following Ad26.COV2.S vaccination. Participants in the trial were split at random into five groups of five each, receiving low-dose or high-dose Ad26.COV2.S once or twice, or else placebo on both occasions. Investigators did not know the trial group allocation while performing experiments and assessing outcomes. Dosing of Ad26.COV2.S was intramuscular, at either 5x10^10 or 1x10^11 viral particles, delivered as one shot or as two shots spaced 56 days apart.

The immunoSEQ Assay was the method used to sequence TCRbeta CDR3 regions. After extraction, genomic DNA underwent amplification by bias-controlled multiplex PCR, followed by high-throughput sequencing. Under the source paper's analysis protocol: To quantify the absolute abundance of every unique TCRbeta CDR3 region, sequences were collapsed and filtered. T cell fraction was estimated by normalizing TCRbeta template counts to usable DNA, with usable DNA measured through amplification of reference genes found in all nucleated cells. Repertoire TCRs were annotated as SARS-CoV-2-specific by exact matching of V gene, CDR3 amino acid sequence and J gene to a known reactive TCR set. MIRA supplied the reference SARS-CoV-2 TCR set, which was filtered for enrichment in COVID-19-positive ImmuneCODE repertoires so that public or cross-reactive TCRs were removed. Using the MIRA antigens, annotated TCRs were further analysed by specific ORF or by position within an ORF. Breadth was defined as the number of annotated unique rearrangements divided by the total number of unique productive rearrangements, and depth was defined as the summed frequency of the annotated unique rearrangements. TCR breadth was compared between groups using two-sided Wilcoxon rank-sum tests. Sourced from immuneACCESS, this table was stored by TCRdb with only in-frame sequences that have V and J called. A share of the clones is absent; for the studies checked, an unresolved V gene accounts for under half, and the remainder has no known explanation. That table supplies the V and J calls and clone size; D and trimming were determined from the DNA. This sample gives about 480,000 clones in total; around nine tenths of them show up just once. The top ten hold about 13% of the sample.

Broad study findings and their caveats: The study lacked the statistical power to compare responses across vaccine doses or regimens. After vaccination, spike-specific CD8+ and CD4+ T cell responses were reported to show substantial breadth. The authors noted that the TCR breadth and depth analyses may have underestimated total T cell responses. Compared with placebo recipients, Ad26.COV2.S recipients showed higher spike-specific TCR breadth (P = 0.0014). Vaccine and placebo recipients had comparable non-spike TCR breadth, which fits with the vaccine containing only spike.

CDR1 SGHTA and CDR2 FQGTGA were looked up in the germline V gene. The CDR3 goes from the cysteine to the phenylalanine over 11 residues. Of all the DNA, just the CDR3 is kept, 33 bases in frame from base 1. Cut back by 2 bases and 9 bases, the V and J ends lie 5 bases apart. The source material was peripheral blood, sampled in a trial of Ad26.COV2.S vaccine versus placebo. This receptor chain uses TRBV7-3 and TRBJ1-5; there is no confident call for the D gene. The TCR was taken from a person aged 18-65 years who received the Ad26.COV2.S COVID-19 vaccine or a placebo. The DNA sequence is as follows: TGTGCCAGCAGCTTAGACCGGCCCCAGCATTTT. Translated, this gives CASSLDRPQHF. The CDR3, completed at both ends by the reference TRBV7-3 and TRBJ1-5 genes, gives the full variable domain GAGVSQTPSNKVTEKGKYVELRCDPISGHTALYWYRQSLGQGPEFLIYFQGTGAADDSGLPNDRFFAVRPEGSVSTLKIQRTERGDSAVYLCASSLDRPQHFGDGTRLSIL.